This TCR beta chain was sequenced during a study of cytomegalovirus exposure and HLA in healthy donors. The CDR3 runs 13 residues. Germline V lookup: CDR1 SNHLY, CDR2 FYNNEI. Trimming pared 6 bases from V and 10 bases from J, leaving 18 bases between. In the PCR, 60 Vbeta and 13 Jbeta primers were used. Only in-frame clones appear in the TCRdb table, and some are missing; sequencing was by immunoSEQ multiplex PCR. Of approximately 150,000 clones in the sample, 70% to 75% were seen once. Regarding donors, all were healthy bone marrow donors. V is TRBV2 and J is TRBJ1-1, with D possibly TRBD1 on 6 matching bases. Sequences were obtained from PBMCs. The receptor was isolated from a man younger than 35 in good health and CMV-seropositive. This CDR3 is CASSTWGRSGAFF. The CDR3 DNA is TGTGCCAGCAGCACCTGGGGGCGGTCAGGAGCTTTCTTT.